This T cell receptor beta chain was found in a study of CXCR3-negative and CXCR3-positive naive CD8 T cells. The study's findings and limits: Memory CD8+ cells showed much lower diversity, while both naive subsets displayed comparably high diversity. Memory cells showed distinct TRBV-TRBJ patterns, while the two naive subsets matched.

The study made its TRB cDNA libraries by 5' RACE, adding UMI labels. Reprocessing the 5' RACE reads, TCRdb reports a single entry for every CDR3 protein and omits DNA. This sample's clone table lists tens of thousands of distinct CDR3 sequences. CDR3 length: 12 residues. Germline CDR1 is MDHEN and CDR2 is SYDVKM. Triplicate sorting captured about 320,000 cells each from every CD8+ T cell subset. Within the CD8+ T cell compartment, naive cells were CD45RO-CCR7+CD27+CD95-. A word on this clonotype: Its antigen is unidentified.

Sequenced input: naive CXCR3- CD8+ T cells from blood. As to subset: CD45RO-CCR7+CD27+CD95- naive CD8+ T cells lacking CXCR3 (TNR3-). This receptor was obtained from a human donor in good health. Some clones in this sample may be carry-over from other donors' samples. The chain employs TRBV28 and TRBJ2-7; absent DNA, TCRdb's TRBD1 call cannot be checked. CDR3 loop: CASSWGWNEQYF.